This record covers a single TCR beta chain. It was with a sample-barcoded 5' primer and a J-beta primer mix that a second PCR of about 7 to 12 cycles was run. MiXCR, applied by TCRdb to the 5' RACE reads, yields one record per CDR3 protein. This sample yields about 1.4 million distinct CDR3 sequences, of which around 59% are seen a single time; about 6.3% belongs to the top ten. This specimen belongs to a study of blood T cells in healthy people across ages. Looked up from germline, CDR1 is SQVTM and CDR2 is ANQGSEA. V lost 2 bases and J lost 7, with 12 bases in between. The CDR3 is 12 residues long. V usage is TRBV29-1 and J usage is TRBJ2-7; TRBD1 or TRBD2 may be the D gene (5 bases each). This TCR derives from a man between 18 and 29 years old in good health. The sample consisted of blood. CDR3 nucleotides: TGCAGCGTTGAATGGGACCGGGAAGAGCAGTACTTC. As protein: CSVEWDREEQYF.